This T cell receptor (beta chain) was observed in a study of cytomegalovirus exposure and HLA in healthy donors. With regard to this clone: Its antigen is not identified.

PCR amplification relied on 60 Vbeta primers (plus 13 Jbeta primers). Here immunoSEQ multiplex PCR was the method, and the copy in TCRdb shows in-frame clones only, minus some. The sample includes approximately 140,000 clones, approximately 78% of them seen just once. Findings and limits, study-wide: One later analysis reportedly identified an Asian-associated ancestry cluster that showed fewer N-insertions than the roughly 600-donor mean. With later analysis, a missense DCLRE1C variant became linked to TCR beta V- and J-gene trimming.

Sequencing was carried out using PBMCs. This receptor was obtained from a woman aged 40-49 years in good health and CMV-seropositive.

This chain's CDR3 is CASSFASTGSYGYTF. For the CDR3, the DNA is TGTGCCAGCAGCTTTGCCTCGACAGGGAGCTATGGCTACACCTTC. The rearrangement uses TRBV11-2 and TRBJ1-2, with TRBD1 matching 7 bases. V shed 3 bases, J shed 4 bases, and the junction held 8 bases outside the gene matches. Germline loops: CDR1 SGHAT, CDR2 FQNNGV. There are 15 residues in the CDR3.